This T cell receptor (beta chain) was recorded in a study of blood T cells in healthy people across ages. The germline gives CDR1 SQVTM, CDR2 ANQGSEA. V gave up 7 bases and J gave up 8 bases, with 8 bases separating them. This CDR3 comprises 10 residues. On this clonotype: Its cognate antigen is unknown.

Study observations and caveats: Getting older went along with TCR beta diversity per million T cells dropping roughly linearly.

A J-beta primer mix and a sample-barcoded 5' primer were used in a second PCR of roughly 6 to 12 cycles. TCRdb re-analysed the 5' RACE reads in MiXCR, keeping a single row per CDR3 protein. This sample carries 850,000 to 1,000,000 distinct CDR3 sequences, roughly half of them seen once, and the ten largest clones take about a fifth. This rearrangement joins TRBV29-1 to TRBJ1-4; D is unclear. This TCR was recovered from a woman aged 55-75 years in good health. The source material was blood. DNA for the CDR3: TGCAGCGCCTCGGGGGAAAAACTGTTTTTT. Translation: CSASGEKLFF.